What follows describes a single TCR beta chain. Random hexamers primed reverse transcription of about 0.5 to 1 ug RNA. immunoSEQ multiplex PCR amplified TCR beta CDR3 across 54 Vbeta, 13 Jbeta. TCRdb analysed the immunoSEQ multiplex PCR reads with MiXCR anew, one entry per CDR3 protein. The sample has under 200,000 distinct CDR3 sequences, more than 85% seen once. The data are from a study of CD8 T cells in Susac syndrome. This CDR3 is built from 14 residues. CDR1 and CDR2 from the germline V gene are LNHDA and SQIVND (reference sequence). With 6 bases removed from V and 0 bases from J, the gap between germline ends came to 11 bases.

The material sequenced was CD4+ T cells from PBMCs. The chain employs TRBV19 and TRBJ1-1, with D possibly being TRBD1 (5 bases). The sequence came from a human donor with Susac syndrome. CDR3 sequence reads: CASRITGVNTEAFF. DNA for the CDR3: TGTGCCAGTAGAATAACAGGAGTGAACACTGAAGCTTTCTTT. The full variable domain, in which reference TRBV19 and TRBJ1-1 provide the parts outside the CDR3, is DGGITQSPKYLFRKEGQNVTLSCEQNLNHDAMYWYRQDPGQGLRLIYYSQIVNDFQKGDIAEGYSVSREKKESFPLTVTSAQKNPTAFYLCASRITGVNTEAFFGQGTRLTVV.